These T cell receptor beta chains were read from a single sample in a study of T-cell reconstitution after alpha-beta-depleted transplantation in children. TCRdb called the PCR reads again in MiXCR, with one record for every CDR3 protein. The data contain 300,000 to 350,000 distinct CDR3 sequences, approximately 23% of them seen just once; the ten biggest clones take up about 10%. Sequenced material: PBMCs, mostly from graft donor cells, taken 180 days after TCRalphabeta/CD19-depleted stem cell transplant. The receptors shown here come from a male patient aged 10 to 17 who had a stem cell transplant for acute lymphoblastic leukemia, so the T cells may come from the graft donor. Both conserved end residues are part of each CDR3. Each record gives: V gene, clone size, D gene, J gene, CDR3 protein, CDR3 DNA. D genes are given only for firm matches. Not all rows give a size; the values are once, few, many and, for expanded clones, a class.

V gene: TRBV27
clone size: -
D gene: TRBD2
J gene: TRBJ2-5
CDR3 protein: CASSLYAGAGETQYF
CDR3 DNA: TGTGCCAGCAGTTTATACGCGGGAGCGGGTGAGACCCAGTACTTC

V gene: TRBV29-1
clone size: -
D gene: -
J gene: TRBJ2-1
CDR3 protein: CSVETMTNEQFF
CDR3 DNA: TGCAGCGTTGAGACTATGACCAATGAGCAGTTCTTC

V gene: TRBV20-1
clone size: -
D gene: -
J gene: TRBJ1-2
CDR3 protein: CSAREAGGSHGYTF
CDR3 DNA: TGCAGTGCTAGAGAGGCCGGTGGGAGTCATGGCTACACCTTC

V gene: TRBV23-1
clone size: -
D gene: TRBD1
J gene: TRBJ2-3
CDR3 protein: CASSQRWGTGGADTQYF
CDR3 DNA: TGCGCCAGCAGTCAGAGGTGGGGGACAGGGGGCGCAGATACGCAGTATTTT

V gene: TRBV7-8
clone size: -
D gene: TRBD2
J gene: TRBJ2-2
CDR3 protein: CASSLESGRFPGELFF
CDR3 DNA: TGTGCCAGCAGCTTAGAAAGCGGGAGGTTTCCCGGGGAGCTGTTTTTT

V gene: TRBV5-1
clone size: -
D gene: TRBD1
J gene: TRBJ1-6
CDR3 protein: CASSPDRAENSPLHF
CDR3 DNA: TGCGCCAGCAGCCCGGACAGGGCGGAGAACTCACCCCTCCACTTT

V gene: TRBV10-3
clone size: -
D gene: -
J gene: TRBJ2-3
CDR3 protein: CAISEGGVLTTDTQYF
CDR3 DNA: TGTGCCATCAGTGAAGGAGGAGTCTTAACCACAGATACGCAGTATTTT

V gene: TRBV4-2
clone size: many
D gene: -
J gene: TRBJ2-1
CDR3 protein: CASSHMDREGNEQFF
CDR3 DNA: TGTGCCAGCAGCCATATGGACAGGGAGGGCAATGAGCAGTTCTTC

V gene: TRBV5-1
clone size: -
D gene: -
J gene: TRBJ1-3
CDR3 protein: CASQQGPPGNTIYF
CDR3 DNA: TGCGCCAGCCAACAGGGACCGCCTGGAAACACCATATATTTT

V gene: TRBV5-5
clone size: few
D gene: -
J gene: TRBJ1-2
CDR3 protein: CASTRNTGPGGYTF
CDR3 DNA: TGTGCCAGCACCAGAAACACGGGACCCGGTGGCTACACCTTC

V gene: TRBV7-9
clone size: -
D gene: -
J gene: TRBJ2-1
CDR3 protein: CASRYRDPEHNEQFF
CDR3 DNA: TGTGCCAGCAGATACCGGGACCCGGAACACAATGAGCAGTTCTTC

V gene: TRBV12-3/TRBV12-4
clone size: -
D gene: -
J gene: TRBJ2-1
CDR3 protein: CASSLMEQFF
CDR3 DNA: TGTGCCAGCAGTTTAATGGAGCAGTTCTTC

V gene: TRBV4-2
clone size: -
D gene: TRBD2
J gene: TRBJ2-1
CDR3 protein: CASSRVLAGTAEYNEQFF
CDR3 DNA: TGTGCCAGCAGCCGGGTCCTAGCGGGAACCGCTGAATACAATGAGCAGTTCTTC

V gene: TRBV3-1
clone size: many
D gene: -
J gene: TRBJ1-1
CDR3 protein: CASSQGGGTEAFF
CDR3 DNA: TGTGCCAGCAGCCAAGGGGGGGGCACTGAAGCTTTCTTT

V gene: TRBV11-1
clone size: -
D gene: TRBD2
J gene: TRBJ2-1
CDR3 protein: CASSHQMTSGRAWNEQFF
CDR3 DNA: TGTGCCAGCAGCCACCAGATGACTAGCGGGAGGGCCTGGAATGAGCAGTTCTTC

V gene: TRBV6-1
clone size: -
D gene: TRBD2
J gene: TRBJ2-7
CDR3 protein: CASRTLSGSSYEQYF
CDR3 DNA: TGTGCCAGCCGAACCCTTAGCGGGAGCTCCTACGAGCAGTACTTC

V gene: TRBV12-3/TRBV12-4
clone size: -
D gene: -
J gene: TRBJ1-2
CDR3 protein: CASSFYREPYTF
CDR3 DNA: TGTGCCAGCAGTTTCTACAGGGAACCCTACACCTTC